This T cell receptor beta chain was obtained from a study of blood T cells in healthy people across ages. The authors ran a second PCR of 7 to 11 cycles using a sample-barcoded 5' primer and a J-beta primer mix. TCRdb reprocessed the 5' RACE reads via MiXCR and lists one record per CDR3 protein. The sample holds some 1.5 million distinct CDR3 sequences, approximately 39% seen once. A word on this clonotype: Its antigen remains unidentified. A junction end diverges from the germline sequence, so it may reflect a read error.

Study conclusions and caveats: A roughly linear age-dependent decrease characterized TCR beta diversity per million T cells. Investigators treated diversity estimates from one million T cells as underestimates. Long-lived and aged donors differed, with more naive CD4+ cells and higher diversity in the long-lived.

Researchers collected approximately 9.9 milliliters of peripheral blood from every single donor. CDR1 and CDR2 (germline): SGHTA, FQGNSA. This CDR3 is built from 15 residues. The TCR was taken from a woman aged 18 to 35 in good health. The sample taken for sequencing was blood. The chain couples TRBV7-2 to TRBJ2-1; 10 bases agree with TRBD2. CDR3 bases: TGTGCCGGCAGCTTAGTTACTAGCGGGGACAATGAGCAGTTCTTC. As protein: CAGSLVTSGDNEQFF.